The 23 T cell receptor beta chains below were found in one sample sequenced in a study of blood T cell repertoires in COVID-19. Libraries were prepared by immunoSEQ multiplex PCR; TCRdb keeps only in-frame clonotypes and omits some of them. Among about 290,000 clones, roughly 90% were seen once, and the ten largest hold 2.5% to 3.5%. Sequenced input: peripheral blood. The receptor set was obtained from a woman aged 25-40 years with active or convalescent COVID-19.

The chain combines TRBV5-1 with TRBJ1-4; tentatively, D is TRBD1 (6 bases). The CDR3 sequence is 15 residues long. V was pared by 4 bases and J by 3 bases, with 13 bases between. CDR1 is SGHRS and CDR2 is YFSETQ in the germline V gene. CDR3 DNA sequence: TGCGCCAGCAGCCCGGGGGGGCAGTCTAATGAAAAACTGTTTTTT. The encoded protein is CASSPGGQSNEKLFF.

The V gene is TRBV5-4, the J gene TRBJ2-5, with TRBD2 as a possible D gene (7 bases). Germline V CDR1 and CDR2: SGHNT, YYREEE (reference sequence). The CDR3 is 13 residues long. V dropped 1 base and J dropped 5 bases, with 9 bases sitting between them. CDR3 in amino acids: CASSLRGAETQYF. The CDR3 bases are TGTGCCAGCAGCTTGCGGGGGGCGGAGACCCAGTACTTC.

The chain uses TRBV30 and TRBJ2-7, with 10 bases identical to TRBD2. Germline V gives CDR1 GTSNPN, CDR2 SVGIG (reference sequence). The CDR3 is 13 amino acids. Germline trimming cut 8 bases from V and 9 bases from J; bases unmatched to any gene: 13. This CDR3 is CALSGGHYERQYF. The CDR3 DNA sequence: TGTGCCCTTAGCGGGGGGCATTACGAGCGGCAGTACTTC.

The rearrangement joins TRBV7-6 to TRBJ2-5, with TRBD2 identical over 8 bases. The J segment lost 5 bases and the V segment lost 0 bases, leaving 5 bases of the junction unmatched. The CDR3 spans 15 residues. CDR1 and CDR2 (germline): SGHVS, FNYEAQ. The CDR3, as DNA: TGTGCCAGCAGCTTAGCGGCGGGGGGATGGGAGACCCAGTACTTC. It translates to CASSLAAGGWETQYF.

The chain recombines TRBV9 with TRBJ2-2; tentative D call: TRBD2 (5 bases). The CDR3 loop spans 16 amino acids. Trimming shortened V by 0 bases and J by 5 bases, and 14 bases separated the two germline ends. Germline V CDR1 and CDR2: SGDLS, YYNGEE. Here the CDR3 reads CASSVEGRRGTGELFF. DNA of the CDR3: TGTGCCAGCAGCGTAGAGGGAAGGAGAGGGACCGGGGAGCTGTTTTTT. Combining the CDR3 with reference TRBV9 and TRBJ2-2 gives the whole variable domain DSGVTQTPKHLITATGQRVTLRCSPRSGDLSVYWYQQSLDQGLQFLIQYYNGEERAKGNILERFSAQQFPDLHSELNLSSLELGDSALYFCASSVEGRRGTGELFFGEGSRLTVL.

J is TRBJ2-1 and V is TRBV5-1, with 14 bases that match TRBD2. The CDR3 is 15 residues long. From germline, CDR1 is SGHRS and CDR2 YFSETQ. V gave up 2 bases and J gave up 14 bases; unmatched junction bases: 9. The CDR3 sequence is CASSFGGTSGGREFF. The CDR3, as DNA: TGCGCCAGCAGCTTCGGCGGGACTAGCGGGGGCAGAGAGTTCTTC.

A few counts support this clone. This chain uses TRBV7-2 with TRBJ1-2; weak D call: TRBD1 (5 bases). CDR3 length: 14 residues. Trimming shortened V by 0 bases and J by 7 bases, and 12 bases separated the two germline ends. Germline CDR1 reads SGHTA; CDR2 reads FQGNSA. CDR3 residues: CASSLAAGTSGYTF. The CDR3 coding sequence is TGTGCCAGCAGCTTAGCTGCTGGGACTTCTGGCTACACCTTC.

This clone was recorded only once. The rearrangement joins TRBV7-2 to TRBJ1-2; 11 bases are shared with TRBD1. After removal of 5 bases from V and 2 bases from J, the junction contained 4 bases not matched to a gene. Germline CDR1 and CDR2: SGHTA and FQGNSA. CDR3 length: 15 residues. The CDR3 DNA reads as TGTGCCAGCAGCCGGAGGACAGGGGGCAACTATGGCTACACCTTC. This codes for CASSRRTGGNYGYTF.

The CDR3 here is CASSPSSGGYNEQFF. In DNA, the CDR3 is TGTGCCAGCAGCCCCTCCTCGGGAGGGTACAATGAGCAGTTCTTC. The chain uses TRBV3-1 (or the pseudogene TRBV3-2) and TRBJ2-1, with TRBD2 matching 8 bases. The V gene end was trimmed by 4 bases and the J gene end by 4 bases; junction bases not matched to a gene: 6. CDR1 LGHDT and CDR2 YNNKEL come from the germline V gene (reference sequence). The CDR3 totals 15 residues.

The chain employs TRBV20-1 and TRBJ2-5; D is possibly TRBD1 (5 bases). The germline V gene encodes CDR1 DFQATT and CDR2 SNEGSKA (reference sequence). Trimming removed 3 bases from V and 2 bases from J, with 16 bases in between. The CDR3 consists of 15 residues. Here the CDR3 DNA reads TGCAGTGCTAGTAGCAGGGCGTTTCATCAAGAGACCCAGTACTTC. Translating gives CSASSRAFHQETQYF.

This clone has just a few counts. This sequence joins TRBV5-4 and TRBJ1-1, with 9 bases fitting TRBD1. With V trimmed by 2 bases and J by 4 bases, 6 bases remained unmatched. In germline, CDR1 is SGHNT, CDR2 YYREEE (reference sequence). The CDR3 length is 15 residues. CDR3 DNA sequence: TGTGCCAGCAGCTTTCGGACAGGGGCTGGCACTGAAGCTTTCTTT. This codes for CASSFRTGAGTEAFF.

In nucleotides, the CDR3 is TGTGCCAGTAGTATTTCGGGGGGCTATGGCTACACCTTC. Translating it yields CASSISGGYGYTF. This chain links TRBV19 with TRBJ1-2, with D tentatively TRBD1 (5 bases). The CDR3 runs to 13 residues. The germline V gene has CDR1 LNHDA and CDR2 SQIVND (reference sequence). The V end was cut by 3 bases, the J end by 4 bases, with 9 bases between.

The chain is built from TRBV7-3 and TRBJ1-3; D uncertain. This CDR3 has 16 residues. V shed 5 bases and J shed 3 bases, with 17 bases lying between them. CDR1 SGHTA and CDR2 FQGTGA come from the germline V gene. The CDR3 DNA sequence: TGTGCCAGCAGCCTAAGAGGCCTCGCGGTTGGAAACACCATATATTTT. Translated, it gives CASSLRGLAVGNTIYF.

The chain recombines TRBV5-5 with TRBJ2-7; the D is unclear. Germline V lookup: CDR1 SGHKS, CDR2 YYEKEE (reference sequence). V was shortened by 3 bases and J by 7 bases, with 14 bases between the two germline ends. The CDR3 has 13 residues. The CDR3 DNA follows: TGTGCCAGCAGCTCTGCAGGCCTGGAAGAGCAGTACTTC. This translates into CASSSAGLEEQYF.

The V gene is TRBV19, the J gene TRBJ2-3; possible D gene TRBD1, 5 bases. V lost 7 bases, J lost 0 bases, and 8 bases lay in between. Germline CDR1 is LNHDA and CDR2 is SQIVND (reference sequence). The length of the CDR3 is 13 residues. The CDR3 is CASKGPSTDTQYF. The CDR3 nucleotides read TGTGCCAGTAAGGGGCCAAGCACAGATACGCAGTATTTT.

V gene TRBV7-6 combines with J gene TRBJ2-7; TRBD1 matches 10 bases. The trim removed 6 bases at V and 4 bases at J, leaving 12 bases unmatched. Germline V lookup: CDR1 SGHVS, CDR2 FNYEAQ. The CDR3 is 16 residues long. The CDR3: CASRTTGQGPQYEQYF. The DNA for the CDR3 is TGTGCCAGCAGAACGACGGGACAGGGGCCGCAGTACGAGCAGTACTTC.

V and J are TRBV3-1 (or the pseudogene TRBV3-2) and TRBJ2-1; 9 nucleotides line up with TRBD2. Looked up from germline, CDR1 is LGHDT and CDR2 is YNNKEL (reference sequence). The CDR3 totals 17 residues. J was trimmed by 0 bases and V by 1 base; bases with no gene match: 4. This CDR3 reads CASSQGLAGASYNEQFF. The CDR3 bases are TGTGCCAGCAGCCAAGGGTTAGCGGGGGCCTCCTACAATGAGCAGTTCTTC.

V is TRBV6-5 and J is TRBJ2-3; 9 nucleotides align to TRBD2. The CDR3 extends over 15 amino acids. The germline V gene has CDR1 MNHEY and CDR2 SVGAGI. After removal of 6 bases from V and 1 base from J, the junction contained 5 bases not matched to a gene. The CDR3 bases are TGTGCCAGCAGCTCGCAGCGGGGGGGCACAGATACGCAGTATTTT. It is translated as CASSSQRGGTDTQYF.

The chain is built from TRBV6-2 or TRBV6-3 and TRBJ2-1, with 9 bases lining up with TRBD1. The CDR3 consists of 15 residues. Germline values: CDR1 MNHEY, CDR2 SVGEGT. V was clipped by 6 bases and J by 4 bases; unmatched bases: 7. The CDR3 reads CASSVQGAGYNEQFF. In nucleotides, the CDR3 is TGTGCCAGCAGCGTACAGGGGGCGGGGTACAATGAGCAGTTCTTC.

The chain carries TRBV25-1 and TRBJ1-2; D perhaps matches TRBD1 (5 bases). The V gene's germline CDR1 is MGHDK and CDR2 SYGVNS. This CDR3 contains 13 residues. V lost 5 bases and J lost 4, with 11 bases in between. CDR3 coding DNA: TGTGCCAGCAGTATGACAGCAATCTATGGCTACACCTTC. Translating it yields CASSMTAIYGYTF.

The V call is TRBV15, the J call TRBJ1-5; D is uncertain. Trimming pared 1 base from V and 2 bases from J, leaving 15 bases between. This CDR3 spans 17 amino acids. Germline-derived CDR1 and CDR2 are LNHNV and YYDKDF (reference sequence). The CDR3: CATSRAGGGFGNQPQHF. As DNA, the CDR3 is TGTGCCACCAGCAGAGCCGGAGGAGGATTTGGCAATCAGCCCCAGCATTTT.

This clone has a handful of counts. This chain uses TRBV30 with TRBJ1-1; 7 nucleotides align to TRBD1. This CDR3 has 14 amino acids. CDR1 is GTSNPN and CDR2 is SVGIG in the germline V gene (reference sequence). The V segment lost 0 bases and the J segment 0 bases; nucleotides outside the gene matches: 1. The CDR3 sequence: CAWSVTGLNTEAFF. CDR3 coding DNA: TGTGCCTGGAGTGTGACAGGGTTGAACACTGAAGCTTTCTTT.

This chain joins TRBV5-1 and TRBJ2-5; 7 nucleotides line up with TRBD2. Per the germline V gene, CDR1 is SGHRS and CDR2 is YFSETQ. V lost 6 bases to trimming and J lost 5 bases; unmatched junction nucleotides: 10. CDR3 size: 14 residues. The CDR3 sequence: CASTEPLADETQYF. The CDR3 DNA is TGCGCCAGCACCGAACCTCTAGCGGACGAGACCCAGTACTTC. Based on the CDR3 plus reference TRBV5-1 and TRBJ2-5, the full variable domain is KAGVTQTPRYLIKTRGQQVTLSCSPISGHRSVSWYQQTPGQGLQFLFEYFSETQRNKGNFPGRFSGRQFSNSRSEMNVSTLELGDSALYLCASTEPLADETQYFGPGTRLLVL.